This T cell receptor (beta chain) comes out of a study of CD8 T cells in ankylosing spondylitis. The CDR3 sequence is 12 residues long. Germline lookup yields CDR1 DFQATT and CDR2 SNEGSKA (reference sequence). V lost 6 bases and J 6 bases, leaving 15 bases between the germline ends. This clonotype has a count of ten or more. One entry per CDR3 protein, called by TCRdb with MiXCR from the 5' RACE reads. Of around 150,000 distinct CDR3 sequences detected, about a third appear once; the ten largest clones hold 4.5% to 6%. The receptor's source is a male donor with ankylosing spondylitis. The chain has TRBV20-1 and TRBJ2-7, with no clear D. The sample comprised synovial fluid, either unsorted or a sorted T cell fraction (not recorded which). The CDR3 sequence: CSALGDGGEQYF. The CDR3 region has the DNA TGCAGTGCCCTGGGTGATGGCGGCGAGCAGTACTTC.